This T cell receptor beta chain was observed in a study of T cell changes during pregnancy in multiple sclerosis. The CDR3 loop spans 17 amino acids. The germline gives CDR1 SGHDN, CDR2 FVKESK. With V trimmed by 10 bases and J by 3 bases, 20 bases remained unmatched. Method: immunoSEQ multiplex PCR; TCRdb's copy keeps in-frame clones and lacks some. This sample has about 110,000 clones, with around nine tenths found just once. This clone was recorded a few times. The sample in question was peripheral blood, obtained in the third trimester of pregnancy. J is TRBJ1-1 and V is TRBV14, with 7 bases that match TRBD1. The clonotype originates from a female donor with multiple sclerosis, enrolled in a pregnancy study. In DNA form, the CDR3 reads TGTGCCATCAGGAGGTCGACAGGGATCTTAGTTGACACTGAAGCTTTCTTT. It encodes CAIRRSTGILVDTEAFF.